One and the same sample provided the 24 T cell receptor beta chains below, sequenced in a study of siplizumab effects on memory and regulatory T cells. Measured with immunoSEQ multiplex PCR; TCRdb has only the in-frame clones, and not every one. The sample shows 75,000 to 95,000 clones, 85% to 90% of them seen only once. Sequences were obtained from CD4+ T cells sorted from blood. The receptors shown here come from a human donor in good health.

The chain is built from TRBV7-8 and TRBJ1-6; 8 nucleotides agree with TRBD1. The CDR3 loop spans 17 amino acids. After removal of 2 bases from V and 7 bases from J, the junction contained 10 bases not matched to a gene. The germline V gene has CDR1 SGHVS and CDR2 FQNEAQ. In nucleotides, the CDR3 is TGTGCCAGCAGCTTAAACGGACAGGGCACGCAAAATTCACCCCTCCACTTT. It translates to CASSLNGQGTQNSPLHF.

The rearrangement joins TRBV6-1 to TRBJ2-7, with unresolved D. Per germline, CDR1 MNHNS and CDR2 SASEGT. The CDR3 totals 15 residues. The V gene lost 6 bases and the J gene lost 0 bases, with 15 bases spanning the gap. DNA for the CDR3: TGTGCCAGCAGCCTTTCAAAGGCCGCCTCCTACGAGCAGTACTTC. This translates into CASSLSKAASYEQYF.

The chain has TRBV30 and TRBJ2-7; D remains ambiguous. The CDR3 contains 12 residues. Germline CDR1 reads GTSNPN; CDR2 reads SVGIG (reference sequence). The ends were cut back, 0 bases at V and 3 bases at J, with 6 bases in the middle. The CDR3 DNA follows: TGTGCCTGGAGTGTCGGGCTCTACGAGCAGTACTTC. Its translation is CAWSVGLYEQYF. Full variable domain (missing parts from reference TRBV30 and TRBJ2-7): SQTIHQWPATLVQPVGSPLSLECTVEGTSNPNLYWYRQAAGRGLQLLFYSVGIGQISSEVPQNLSASRPQDRQFILSSKKLLLSDSGFYLCAWSVGLYEQYFGPGTRLTVT.

The V gene is TRBV15, the J gene TRBJ2-3; D tentatively fits TRBD1 or TRBD2 (6 bases each). Looked up from germline, CDR1 is LNHNV and CDR2 is YYDKDF (reference sequence). CDR3 size: 16 residues. With 5 bases removed from V and 0 bases from J, the gap between germline ends came to 15 bases. The CDR3 DNA sequence: TGTGCCACCAGCGGGAGGACAGACTTTAGCACAGATACGCAGTATTTT. As protein: CATSGRTDFSTDTQYF. The whole variable domain, filled in from reference TRBV15 and TRBJ2-3, reads DAMVIQNPRYQVTQFGKPVTLSCSQTLNHNVMYWYQQKSSQAPKLLFHYYDKDFNNEADTPDNFQSRRPNTSFCFLDIRSPGLGDTAMYLCATSGRTDFSTDTQYFGPGTRLTVL.

The chain links TRBV19 to TRBJ1-2; D perhaps matches TRBD1 (5 bases). The CDR3 is made up of 15 amino acids. In germline, CDR1 is LNHDA, CDR2 SQIVND (reference sequence). Trimming removed 3 bases at V and 6 bases at J, with 17 bases between. CDR3 sequence reads: CASSMSGASIHGYTF. The CDR3 region has the DNA TGTGCCAGTAGTATGTCCGGGGCTTCTATACATGGCTACACCTTC.

A word on this clone: Germline is not matched at one junction end, which may reflect a read error. V and J are TRBV4-1 and TRBJ2-7; TRBD1 matches at 9 bases. The V gene's germline CDR1 is MGHRA and CDR2 YSYEKL. This CDR3 comprises 11 residues. The CDR3 spells CASSQEGQGPF. CDR3 nucleotide sequence: TGCGCCAGCAGCCAAGAGGGACAGGGCCCTTTC.

Here the CDR3 reads CATQGRASYNEQFF. CDR3 DNA sequence: TGTGCCACGCAAGGGAGGGCCTCCTACAATGAGCAGTTCTTC. This chain joins TRBV10-3 and TRBJ2-1, with 7 bases matching TRBD2. Germline values: CDR1 ENHRY, CDR2 SYGVKD. This CDR3 has 14 residues. J gave up 0 bases and V 10 bases, and 6 bases lay outside the gene matches.

The rearrangement links TRBV4-3 to TRBJ2-1; tentatively, D is TRBD1 or TRBD2 (5 bases each). Trimming removed 4 bases from V and 0 bases from J, with 13 bases in between. Germline V gene sequence: CDR1 LGHNA, CDR2 YSLEER. The CDR3 spans 16 residues. CDR3 sequence reads: CASSRGRGRSYNEQFF. The CDR3 coding sequence is TGCGCCAGCAGCCGGGGCCGGGGACGCTCCTACAATGAGCAGTTCTTC.

The chain combines TRBV2 with TRBJ2-7; 7 bases are shared with TRBD2. This CDR3 spans 14 amino acids. The germline V gene has CDR1 SNHLY and CDR2 FYNNEI. After removal of 2 bases from V and 4 bases from J, the junction contained 5 bases not matched to a gene. This CDR3 is CASSEQRGRYEQYF. CDR3 DNA sequence: TGTGCCAGCAGTGAACAGCGGGGACGGTACGAGCAGTACTTC.

The chain uses TRBV11-3 and TRBJ2-1; TRBD1 might be the D (5 bases). Trimming removed 4 bases at V and 6 bases at J, with 10 bases between. In germline, CDR1 is SGHNT, CDR2 YENEEA. The CDR3 totals 13 residues. DNA for the CDR3: TGTGCCAGCAGCTCACACCAGGGCAATGAGCAGTTCTTC. It encodes CASSSHQGNEQFF.

The chain combines TRBV2 with TRBJ1-5; no clear D gene. The CDR3 is 13 amino acids. CDR1 is SNHLY and CDR2 is FYNNEI in the germline V gene. V was pared by 3 bases and J by 3 bases, with 6 bases between. CDR3 residues: CASSDRFNQPQHF. CDR3 bases: TGTGCCAGCAGTGACAGGTTCAATCAGCCCCAGCATTTT. The variable domain in full, completed from reference TRBV2 and TRBJ1-5, reads EPEVTQTPSHQVTQMGQEVILRCVPISNHLYFYWYRQILGQKVEFLVSFYNNEISEKSEIFDDQFSVERPDGSNFTLKIRSTKLEDSAMYFCASSDRFNQPQHFGDGTRLSIL.

The rearrangement uses TRBV5-1 and TRBJ1-2; D gene uncertain. The CDR3 sequence is 14 residues long. V lost 4 bases and J 6 bases, leaving 16 bases between the germline ends. Looked up from germline, CDR1 is SGHRS and CDR2 is YFSETQ. This chain's CDR3 is CASSVGPLLDGYTF. CDR3 coding DNA: TGCGCCAGCAGCGTCGGGCCTTTGCTGGATGGCTACACCTTC.

This rearrangement joins TRBV7-2 to TRBJ2-3; a possible D gene is TRBD2 (5 bases). The CDR3 length is 16 residues. CDR1 SGHTA and CDR2 FQGNSA come from the germline V gene. Trimming took 0 bases from V and 1 from J, leaving 11 bases between them. The CDR3 bases are TGTGCCAGCAGCTTAGCAGTGGGAGCGCGCACAGATACGCAGTATTTT. Its translation: CASSLAVGARTDTQYF.

This chain links TRBV30 with TRBJ1-3; 7 nucleotides align to TRBD1. The CDR3 has 15 amino acids. V lost 3 bases to trimming and J lost 1 base; unmatched junction nucleotides: 6. CDR1 and CDR2 (germline): GTSNPN, SVGIG (reference sequence). CDR3 in DNA: TGTGCCTGGAGGGCCGGGACAGCGTCTGGAAACACCATATATTTT. Translation: CAWRAGTASGNTIYF.

The rearrangement joins TRBV2 to TRBJ2-7; perhaps TRBD2 as D (6 bases). CDR1 is SNHLY, CDR2 FYNNEI, per germline. CDR3 size: 14 residues. Trimming shortened V by 10 bases and J by 0 bases, and 16 bases separated the two germline ends. CDR3 sequence (DNA): TGTGCCATCGCGGGACTCCACTTCTCCTACGAGCAGTACTTC. It translates to CAIAGLHFSYEQYF.

The chain recombines TRBV7-9 with TRBJ2-7; TRBD2 aligns across 14 bases. The CDR3 totals 17 residues. CDR1 SEHNR and CDR2 FQNEAQ come from the germline V gene (reference sequence). J was trimmed by 4 bases and V by 5 bases; bases with no gene match: 10. The CDR3 nucleotides read TGTGCCAGCAGCCCTGGGACTAGCGGGGGCTCAGGTTACGAGCAGTACTTC. Translation gives CASSPGTSGGSGYEQYF.

The chain joins TRBV7-2 to TRBJ2-3, with unresolved D. Trimming took 0 bases from V and 1 from J, leaving 8 bases between them. In germline, CDR1 is SGHTA, CDR2 FQGNSA. There are 15 residues in the CDR3. The CDR3 DNA reads as TGTGCCAGCAGCTTAGCGCACGCTCGCACAGATACGCAGTATTTT. Translated: CASSLAHARTDTQYF.

A few counts support this clone. The chain joins TRBV30 to TRBJ2-7; TRBD2 aligns across 9 bases. The CDR3 consists of 15 residues. The trim removed 3 bases at V and 4 bases at J, leaving 10 bases unmatched. Germline CDR1 is GTSNPN and CDR2 is SVGIG (reference sequence). The CDR3 is CAWRAREGLMYEQYF. As DNA, the CDR3 is TGTGCCTGGAGGGCGCGGGAGGGCCTCATGTACGAGCAGTACTTC.

The chain links TRBV19 to TRBJ1-4; 8 bases are shared with TRBD1. The germline gives CDR1 LNHDA, CDR2 SQIVND (reference sequence). This CDR3 is 16 amino acids long. Trimming took 4 bases from V and 7 from J; bases not matched to a gene: 11. The CDR3 nucleotides are TGTGCCAGTAGTACGGACCCGACAGGGGCGGTTGAAAAACTGTTTTTT. Translated, it gives CASSTDPTGAVEKLFF.

J is TRBJ2-2 and V is TRBV9, with 14 bases lining up with TRBD2. Germline loops: CDR1 SGDLS, CDR2 YYNGEE. The V gene end was trimmed by 3 bases and the J gene end by 6 bases; junction bases not matched to a gene: 7. The CDR3 extends over 17 amino acids. CDR3 nucleotide sequence: TGTGCCAGCAGCGCGGGACTAGCGGGAGTAATGTCCGGGGAGCTGTTTTTT. This translates into CASSAGLAGVMSGELFF. The full variable domain, completed using reference TRBV9 and TRBJ2-2, is DSGVTQTPKHLITATGQRVTLRCSPRSGDLSVYWYQQSLDQGLQFLIQYYNGEERAKGNILERFSAQQFPDLHSELNLSSLELGDSALYFCASSAGLAGVMSGELFFGEGSRLTVL.

Only a few counts were recorded for this clone. This chain links TRBV7-9 with TRBJ1-1, with 7 positions matching TRBD1. Germline V gives CDR1 SEHNR, CDR2 FQNEAQ (reference sequence). This CDR3 has 17 amino acids. The J segment lost 1 base and the V segment lost 1 base, leaving 9 bases of the junction unmatched. CDR3 residues: CASSLGIDRVTNTEAFF. CDR3 in DNA: TGTGCCAGCAGCTTAGGAATCGACAGGGTGACGAACACTGAAGCTTTCTTT.

The rearrangement uses TRBV11-2 and TRBJ1-2, with 9 bases identical to TRBD1. Per the germline V gene, CDR1 is SGHAT and CDR2 is FQNNGV. V shed 2 bases, J shed 1 base, and the junction held 11 bases outside the gene matches. This CDR3 region has 18 residues. In nucleotides, the CDR3 is TGTGCCAGCAGCTTAAGACAGGGGGGTCCTTACGTTAACTATGGCTACACCTTC. It is translated as CASSLRQGGPYVNYGYTF. Combining the CDR3 with reference TRBV11-2 and TRBJ1-2 gives the whole variable domain EAGVAQSPRYKIIEKRQSVAFWCNPISGHATLYWYQQILGQGPKLLIQFQNNGVVDDSQLPKDRFSAERLKGVDSTLKIQPAKLEDSAVYLCASSLRQGGPYVNYGYTFGSGTRLTVV.

The rearrangement joins TRBV30 to TRBJ2-7; D possibly uses TRBD1 or TRBD2 (5 bases each). Trimming left V 4 bases short and J 3 bases short, with 13 bases between. This CDR3 comprises 13 residues. CDR1 and CDR2 (germline): GTSNPN, SVGIG (reference sequence). The chain's CDR3 is CAWTEGRSYEQYF. In DNA form, the CDR3 reads TGTGCCTGGACCGAGGGGCGGAGCTACGAGCAGTACTTC.

In its sample, this clone was seen once. This chain uses TRBV4-1 with TRBJ1-3; possible D gene TRBD1, 6 bases. The CDR3 sequence is 15 residues long. CDR1 is MGHRA, CDR2 YSYEKL, per germline. Trimming stripped 2 bases from V and 7 bases from J, with 15 bases between. The CDR3 nucleotides read TGCGCCAGCAGCCAACCTGCCAGGGGTGACAACACCATATATTTT. Its protein product is CASSQPARGDNTIYF.